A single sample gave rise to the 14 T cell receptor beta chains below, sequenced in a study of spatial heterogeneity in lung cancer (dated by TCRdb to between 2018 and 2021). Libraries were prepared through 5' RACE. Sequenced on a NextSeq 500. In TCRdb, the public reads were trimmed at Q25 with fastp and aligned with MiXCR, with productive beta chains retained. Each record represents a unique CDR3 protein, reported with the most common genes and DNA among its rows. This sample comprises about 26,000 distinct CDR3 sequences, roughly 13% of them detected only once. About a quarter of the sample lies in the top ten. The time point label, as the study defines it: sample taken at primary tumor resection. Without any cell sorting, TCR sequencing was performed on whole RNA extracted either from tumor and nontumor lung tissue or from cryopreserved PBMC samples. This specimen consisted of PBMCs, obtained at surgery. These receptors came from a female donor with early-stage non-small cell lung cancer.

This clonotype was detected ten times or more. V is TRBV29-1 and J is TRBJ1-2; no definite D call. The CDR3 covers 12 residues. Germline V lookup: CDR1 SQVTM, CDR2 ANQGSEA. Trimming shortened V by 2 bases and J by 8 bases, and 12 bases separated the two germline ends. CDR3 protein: CSVELLPGGYTF. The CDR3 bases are TGCAGCGTTGAACTACTCCCGGGCGGCTACACCTTC.

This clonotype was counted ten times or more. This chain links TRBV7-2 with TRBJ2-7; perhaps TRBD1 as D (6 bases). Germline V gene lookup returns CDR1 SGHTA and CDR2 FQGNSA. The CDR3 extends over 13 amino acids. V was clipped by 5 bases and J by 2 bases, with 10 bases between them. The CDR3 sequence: CASSKGDPYEQYF. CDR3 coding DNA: TGTGCCAGCAGCAAGGGGGACCCCTACGAGCAGTACTTC.

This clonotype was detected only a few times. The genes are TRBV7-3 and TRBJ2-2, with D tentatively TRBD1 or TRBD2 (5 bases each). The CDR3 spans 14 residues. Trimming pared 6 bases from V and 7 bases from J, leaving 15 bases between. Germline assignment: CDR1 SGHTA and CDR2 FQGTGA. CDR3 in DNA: TGTGCCAGCAGGAGGGACGGACGACTCGGGGAGCTGTTTTTT. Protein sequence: CASRRDGRLGELFF.

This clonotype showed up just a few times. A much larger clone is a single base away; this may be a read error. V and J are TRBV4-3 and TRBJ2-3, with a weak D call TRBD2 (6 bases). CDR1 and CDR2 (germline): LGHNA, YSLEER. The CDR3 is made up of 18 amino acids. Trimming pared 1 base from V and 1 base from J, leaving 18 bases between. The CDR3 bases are TGCGCCAGCAGCCAAGCAAGATCGCGGGATAACGGCACAGATACGCAGTATTTT. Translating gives CASSQARSRDNGTDTQYF.

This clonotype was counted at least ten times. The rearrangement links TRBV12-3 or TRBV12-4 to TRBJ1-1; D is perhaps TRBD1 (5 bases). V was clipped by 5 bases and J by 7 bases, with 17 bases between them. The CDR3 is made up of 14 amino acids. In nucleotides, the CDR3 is TGTGCCAGCAGTATTGGAGGGGCTTTTGGTGAAGCTTTCTTT. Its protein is CASSIGGAFGEAFF.

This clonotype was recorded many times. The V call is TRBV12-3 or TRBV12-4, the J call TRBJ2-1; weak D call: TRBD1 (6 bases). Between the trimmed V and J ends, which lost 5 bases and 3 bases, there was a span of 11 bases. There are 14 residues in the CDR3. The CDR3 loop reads CASSTPQGYNEQFF. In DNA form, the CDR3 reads TGTGCCAGCAGTACACCACAGGGCTACAATGAGCAGTTCTTC.

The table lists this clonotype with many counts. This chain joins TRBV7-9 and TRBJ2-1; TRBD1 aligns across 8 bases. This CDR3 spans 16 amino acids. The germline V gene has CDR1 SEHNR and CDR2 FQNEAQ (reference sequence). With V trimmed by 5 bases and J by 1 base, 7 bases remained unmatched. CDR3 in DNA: TGTGCCAGCAGCCAATGGACAGGGTGGTCCTACAATGAGCAGTTCTTC. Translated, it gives CASSQWTGWSYNEQFF. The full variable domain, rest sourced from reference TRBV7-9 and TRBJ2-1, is DTGVSQNPRHKITKRGQNVTFRCDPISEHNRLYWYRQTLGQGPEFLTYFQNEAQLEKSRLLSDRFSAERPKGSFSTLEIQRTEQGDSAMYLCASSQWTGWSYNEQFFGPGTRLTVL.

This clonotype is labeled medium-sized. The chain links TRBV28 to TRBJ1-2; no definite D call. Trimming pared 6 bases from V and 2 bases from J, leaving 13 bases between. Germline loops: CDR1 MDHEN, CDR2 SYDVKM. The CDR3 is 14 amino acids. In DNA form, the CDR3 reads TGTGCCAGCAGCATTGGGGTACAGAACTATGGCTACACCTTC. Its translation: CASSIGVQNYGYTF.

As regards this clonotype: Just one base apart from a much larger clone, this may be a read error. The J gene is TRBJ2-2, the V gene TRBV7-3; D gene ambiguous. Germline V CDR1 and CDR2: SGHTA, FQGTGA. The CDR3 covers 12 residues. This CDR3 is CVSRPNTGELFF. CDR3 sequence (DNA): TGTGTCAGCAGGCCAAACACCGGGGAGCTGTTTTTT.

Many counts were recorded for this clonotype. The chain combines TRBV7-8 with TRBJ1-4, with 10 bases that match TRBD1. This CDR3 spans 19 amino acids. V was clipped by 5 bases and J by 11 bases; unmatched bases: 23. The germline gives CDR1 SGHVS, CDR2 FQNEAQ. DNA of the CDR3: TGTGCCAGCAGCCGCAACTCCGGGACAGGGGAACCTCGGTTTCAGAAACTGTTTTTT. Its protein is CASSRNSGTGEPRFQKLFF.

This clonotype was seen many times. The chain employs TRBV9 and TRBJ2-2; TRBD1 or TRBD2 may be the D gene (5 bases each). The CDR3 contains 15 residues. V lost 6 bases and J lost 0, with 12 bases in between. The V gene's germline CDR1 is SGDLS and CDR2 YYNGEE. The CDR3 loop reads CASMGDAPNTGELFF. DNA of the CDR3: TGTGCCAGCATGGGGGACGCCCCGAACACCGGGGAGCTGTTTTTT.

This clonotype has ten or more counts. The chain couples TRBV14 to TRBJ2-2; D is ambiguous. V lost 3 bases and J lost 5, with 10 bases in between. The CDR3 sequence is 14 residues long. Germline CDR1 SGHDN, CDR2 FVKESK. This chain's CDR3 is CASSQGTVTGELFF. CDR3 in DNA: TGTGCCAGCAGCCAGGGCACAGTTACCGGGGAGCTGTTTTTT. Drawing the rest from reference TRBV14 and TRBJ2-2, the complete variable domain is EAGVTQFPSHSVIEKGQTVTLRCDPISGHDNLYWYRRVMGKEIKFLLHFVKESKQDESGMPNNRFLAERTGGTYSTLKVQPAELEDSGVYFCASSQGTVTGELFFGEGSRLTVL.

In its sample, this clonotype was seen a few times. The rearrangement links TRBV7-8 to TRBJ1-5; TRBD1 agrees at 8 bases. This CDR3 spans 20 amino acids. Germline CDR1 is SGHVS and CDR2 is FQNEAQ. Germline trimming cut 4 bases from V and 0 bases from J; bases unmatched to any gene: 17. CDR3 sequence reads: CASSSRGTRDRHYSNQPQHF. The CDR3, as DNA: TGTGCCAGCAGCTCTAGGGGGACCCGGGACAGGCATTATAGCAATCAGCCCCAGCATTTT.

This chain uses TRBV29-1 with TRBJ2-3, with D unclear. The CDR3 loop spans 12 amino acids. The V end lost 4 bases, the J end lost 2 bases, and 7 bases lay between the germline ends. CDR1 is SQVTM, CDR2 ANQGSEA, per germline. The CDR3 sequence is CSVVQNTDTQYF. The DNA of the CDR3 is TGCAGCGTTGTACAGAACACAGATACGCAGTATTTT.